Only a few counts were recorded for the clone carrying this T cell receptor (beta chain). Germline V gives CDR1 SGHRS, CDR2 YFSETQ. This CDR3 contains 14 residues. V was clipped by 0 bases and J by 10 bases, with 13 bases between them. What was amplified from RNA transcripts were TCR beta CDR3 regions. The study used the HTBI primer set for a first-round RT-PCR of the TCR CDR3. TCRdb redid the calling of the multiplex PCR reads with MiXCR, one entry per CDR3 protein. The sample shows approximately 410,000 distinct CDR3 sequences, roughly 13% of them seen only once. The data belong to a study of T cells in Graves' hyperthyroidism and ophthalmopathy. Hyperthyroidism had been newly diagnosed in patients aged 18 to 65, and its duration was under 2 months. PBMCs were obtained from 10 ml fresh peripheral blood.

This rearrangement joins TRBV5-1 to TRBJ1-4, with D possibly matching TRBD1 (6 bases). This sequence was found in a woman aged 18-29 years with Graves' hyperthyroidism. Sample: blood. CDR3 DNA: TGCGCCAGCAGCTTGGACAGGGCGGGGGCAAAACTGTTTTTT. Amino acid sequence: CASSLDRAGAKLFF.